This is a list of T cell receptor beta chains from one sample in a study of neurological immune-mediated disorders. TCRdb fed the 5' RACE reads into MiXCR, producing one record per CDR3 protein. The repertoire holds tens of thousands of distinct CDR3 sequences, approximately 3% seen once, with around 7.7% in the top ten. Sequencing was carried out using PBMCs. These receptors were collected from a woman aged 60-75 years with multiple sclerosis. The CDR3 runs from the conserved cysteine through the conserved F or W.

J gene: TRBJ1-2
V gene: TRBV7-9
CDR3 protein: CASSVQGAEGYTF

J gene: TRBJ1-1
V gene: TRBV7-2
CDR3 protein: CASSFYEGTEAFF

J gene: TRBJ2-7
V gene: TRBV5-1
CDR3 protein: CASGDSGYEQYF

J gene: TRBJ1-1
V gene: TRBV4-1
CDR3 protein: CASSQSVPHGNTEAFF

J gene: TRBJ2-7
V gene: TRBV6-2/TRBV6-3
CDR3 protein: CGCGIPYEQYF

J gene: TRBJ2-1
V gene: TRBV10-3
CDR3 protein: CAISESGQSNEQFF

J gene: TRBJ2-3
V gene: TRBV7-2
CDR3 protein: CASSSTSAFTDTQYF

J gene: TRBJ1-5
V gene: TRBV5-5
CDR3 protein: CASSFGVGNQPQHF

J gene: TRBJ2-5
V gene: TRBV12-3/TRBV12-4
CDR3 protein: CASSTGPRIETQYF

J gene: TRBJ1-6
V gene: TRBV5-1
CDR3 protein: CASSRSGESSPLHF

J gene: TRBJ2-1
V gene: TRBV5-1
CDR3 protein: CASSLVVDEQFF

J gene: TRBJ2-5
V gene: TRBV5-1
CDR3 protein: CASRRTAEETQYF

J gene: TRBJ2-3
V gene: TRBV20-1
CDR3 protein: CSARDLRGGATDTQYF

J gene: TRBJ2-7
V gene: TRBV29-1
CDR3 protein: CSVGSGISYEQYF

J gene: TRBJ2-7
V gene: TRBV3-1
CDR3 protein: CASSHRTYEQYF

J gene: TRBJ1-5
V gene: TRBV7-8
CDR3 protein: CASSLRGTENQPQHF

J gene: TRBJ2-7
V gene: TRBV20-1
CDR3 protein: CSAPRGSVSYEQYF

J gene: TRBJ2-1
V gene: TRBV20-1
CDR3 protein: CSARDEARGHEQFF

J gene: TRBJ1-5
V gene: TRBV7-9
CDR3 protein: CASSLAGSQPQHF

J gene: TRBJ2-3
V gene: TRBV5-1
CDR3 protein: CASSFGPSDTQYF

J gene: TRBJ2-3
V gene: TRBV5-1
CDR3 protein: CASSSSLASTQYF

J gene: TRBJ2-7
V gene: TRBV19
CDR3 protein: CASSSPRDRRGDYEQYF

J gene: TRBJ2-1
V gene: TRBV2
CDR3 protein: CASRSSGDNEQFF

J gene: TRBJ2-2
V gene: TRBV15
CDR3 protein: CATSRDIGRGKANTGELFF

J gene: TRBJ2-1
V gene: TRBV7-2
CDR3 protein: CASSIRDTPYNEQFF

J gene: TRBJ2-7
V gene: TRBV5-1
CDR3 protein: CDSSMRGREQYF

J gene: TRBJ1-6
V gene: TRBV25-1
CDR3 protein: CASGEIPTPLHF

J gene: TRBJ1-5
V gene: TRBV12-3/TRBV12-4
CDR3 protein: CASSPGQGLNQPQHF

J gene: TRBJ1-3
V gene: TRBV7-9
CDR3 protein: CASRDIGGNTIYF

J gene: TRBJ2-5
V gene: TRBV7-2
CDR3 protein: CASSFQYQETQYF

J gene: TRBJ1-6
V gene: TRBV7-2
CDR3 protein: CASSFKGLDNSPLHF

J gene: TRBJ2-1
V gene: TRBV7-2
CDR3 protein: CASSLGEGGQFF

J gene: TRBJ1-1
V gene: TRBV20-1
CDR3 protein: CSARVDNTEAFF

J gene: TRBJ2-2
V gene: TRBV5-6
CDR3 protein: CASSSRVAGELFF

J gene: TRBJ2-3
V gene: TRBV20-1
CDR3 protein: CSAEPGGKDTQYF

J gene: TRBJ1-1
V gene: TRBV7-7
CDR3 protein: CASSPAGTGGITEAFF

J gene: TRBJ1-1
V gene: TRBV9
CDR3 protein: CASSVGGRVTEAFF

J gene: TRBJ2-1
V gene: TRBV5-1
CDR3 protein: CASSLVGAVYEQFF

J gene: TRBJ2-7
V gene: TRBV20-1
CDR3 protein: CSARVPGLDYEQYF

J gene: TRBJ2-7
V gene: TRBV5-1
CDR3 protein: CASSLGHSEQYF

J gene: TRBJ1-2
V gene: TRBV7-2
CDR3 protein: CASSLAGVGGYTF

J gene: TRBJ1-1
V gene: TRBV5-1
CDR3 protein: CASSIGTATEAFF

J gene: TRBJ1-3
V gene: TRBV9
CDR3 protein: CASSYEGSGNTIYF

J gene: TRBJ2-5
V gene: TRBV18
CDR3 protein: CASSTTGGIETQYF

J gene: TRBJ2-3
V gene: TRBV5-1
CDR3 protein: CASSDPSGNNRDTQYF

J gene: TRBJ1-2
V gene: TRBV6-5
CDR3 protein: CASSYAEGRFDGYTF

J gene: TRBJ2-1
V gene: TRBV28
CDR3 protein: CASTSQGWDEQFF

J gene: TRBJ2-7
V gene: TRBV11-2
CDR3 protein: CASIPKKGSYEQYF

J gene: TRBJ1-3
V gene: TRBV20-1
CDR3 protein: CSASRATRTAGNTIYF

J gene: TRBJ2-1
V gene: TRBV12-3/TRBV12-4
CDR3 protein: CASSNLAGGLDNEQFF